One T cell receptor (beta chain) is described in this entry. The assay was immunoSEQ multiplex PCR, and TCRdb's table has in-frame clones only and misses some. The sample records some 79,000 clones, 93% being singletons. This CDR3 is 12 amino acids long. V gave up 5 bases and J gave up 3 bases, with 8 bases separating them. Germline V gene data show CDR1 as SGDLS and CDR2 as YYNGEE. The data were taken from a study of control samples from healthy donors and cancer patients. This sequence was found in a woman in her thirties or forties with lung cancer. Source material: PBMCs. The rearrangement uses TRBV9 and TRBJ1-2; no reliable D call. CDR3 nucleotide sequence: TGTGCCAGCAGGGGCCAGGACTATGGCTACACCTTC. It specifies CASRGQDYGYTF.